This T cell receptor (beta chain) was sequenced in a study of blood T cell repertoires in COVID-19 (dated by TCRdb to the early 2020s). Turning to the overall study: The collaborator samples originated in the United States, Italy and Spain and spanned the acute and convalescent phases of COVID-19. Sample metadata almost always included a de-identified subject ID, COVID-19 status, age in years and sex. Samples came from the ongoing ImmuneRACE study (first 160 participants) plus 1,254 subjects from 6 global collaborators. The repertoires were made available in a free public database intended to serve as a resource for research on the immune response to SARS-CoV-2. The material from the prospective study consisted of cDNA or gDNA derived from T cells, B-cell-depleted T cells, or PBMCs. HLA class I and class II types, where available, came from metadata supplied by the sample provider rather than from assay-based typing. The dataset comprised deeply sampled blood TCRbeta repertoires from subjects exposed to, actively infected with, or recovered from COVID-19. Overall results and qualifications from the work: How much clinical and demographic metadata was included differed by source and by participant, and the metadata was provided uncurated.

The germline V gene supplies CDR1 MNHEY and CDR2 SVGAGI. The V end loses 2 bases and the J end loses 7 bases, and a stretch of 9 bases separates them. The CDR3 sequence holds 13 residues, the cysteine and phenylalanine included. The sequence is cut down to CDR3 DNA, 39 bases in frame from base 1. For this clone: The antigen it recognizes is unknown. The record has no base qualities; no much larger clone is one base away.

The collaborating institutions used their own protocols to collect whole blood in K2EDTA tubes. For TCRbeta analysis, collaborator samples were shipped as frozen whole blood, as isolated PBMCs, or as DNA extracted from either sample type. The immunoSEQ Assay, a bias-controlled multiplex PCR, was used to amplify TCRbeta CDR3 regions from genomic DNA. The source study handled its data this way. Within the assay, amplification of reference gene primers was used to estimate how many nucleated cells each sample contained. To quantify the absolute abundance of each unique TCRbeta CDR3 rearrangement, sequence reads were collapsed and filtered. For each sample, productive Simpson clonality was calculated as the square root of Simpson's diversity index across productive rearrangements. As stored in TCRdb, this immuneACCESS dataset retains in-frame rearrangements with V and J assigned. A fraction of the clones does not appear; measured against another copy, unresolved V genes explain less than half of the discrepancy, and the remainder lacks a known reason. The V and J calls and clone size come from that table; D and trimming were worked out from the DNA. This sample comprises about 290,000 clones, roughly 80% of them detected only once. Around 4.1% of the sample lies in the top ten.

Sequenced material: peripheral blood. This sequence originates from a woman aged 45-65 years with active or convalescent COVID-19. This receptor chain uses TRBV6-5 and TRBJ2-1, with the D gene uncertain. The CDR3 in this case is CASSYLAGNEQFF. In nucleotide form, the sequence is TGTGCCAGCAGTTACCTGGCCGGGAATGAGCAGTTCTTC.